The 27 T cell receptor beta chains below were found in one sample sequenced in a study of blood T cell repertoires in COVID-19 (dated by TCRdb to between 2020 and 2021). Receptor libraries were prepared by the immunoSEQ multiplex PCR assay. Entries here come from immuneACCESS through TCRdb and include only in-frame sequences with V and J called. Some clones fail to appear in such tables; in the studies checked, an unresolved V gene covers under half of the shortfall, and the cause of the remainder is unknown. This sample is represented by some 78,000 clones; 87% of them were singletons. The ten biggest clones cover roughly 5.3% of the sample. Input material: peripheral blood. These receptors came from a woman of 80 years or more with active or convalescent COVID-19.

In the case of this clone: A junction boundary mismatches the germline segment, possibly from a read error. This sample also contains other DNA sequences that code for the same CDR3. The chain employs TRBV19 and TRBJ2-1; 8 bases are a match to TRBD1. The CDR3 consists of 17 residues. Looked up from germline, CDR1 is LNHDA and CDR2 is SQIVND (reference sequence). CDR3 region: CACSPGAGRTGWGEQFF. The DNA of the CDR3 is TGTGCCTGTAGTCCCGGGGCGGGGAGGACAGGGTGGGGTGAGCAGTTCTTC.

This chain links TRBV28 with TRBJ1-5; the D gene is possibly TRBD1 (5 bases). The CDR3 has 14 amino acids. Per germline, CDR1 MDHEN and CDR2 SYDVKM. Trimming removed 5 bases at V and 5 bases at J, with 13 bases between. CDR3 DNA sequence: TGTGCCAGCAGTCCGCTCTGGGGGGATCAGCCCCAGCATTTT. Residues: CASSPLWGDQPQHF.

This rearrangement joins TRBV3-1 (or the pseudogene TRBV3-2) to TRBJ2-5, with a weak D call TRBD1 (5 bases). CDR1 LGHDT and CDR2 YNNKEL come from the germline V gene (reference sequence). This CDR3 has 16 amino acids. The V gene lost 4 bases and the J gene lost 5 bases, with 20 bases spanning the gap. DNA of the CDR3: TGTGCCAGCAGCCTCAGACAAGGGGCTAGGGGTGAGACCCAGTACTTC. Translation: CASSLRQGARGETQYF.

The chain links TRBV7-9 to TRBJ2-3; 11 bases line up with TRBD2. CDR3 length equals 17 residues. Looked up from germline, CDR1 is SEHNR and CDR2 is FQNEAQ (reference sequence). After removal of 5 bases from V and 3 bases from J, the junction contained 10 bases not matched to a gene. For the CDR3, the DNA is TGTGCCAGCAGCCTCCAGCGACTAGCGGGAAAGACAGATACGCAGTATTTT. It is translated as CASSLQRLAGKTDTQYF.

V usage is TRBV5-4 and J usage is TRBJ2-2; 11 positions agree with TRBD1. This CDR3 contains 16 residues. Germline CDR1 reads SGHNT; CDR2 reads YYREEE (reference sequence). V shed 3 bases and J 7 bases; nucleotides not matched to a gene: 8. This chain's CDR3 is CASSSGQGARDGELFF. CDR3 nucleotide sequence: TGTGCCAGCAGCTCAGGACAGGGGGCGAGGGACGGGGAGCTGTTTTTT.

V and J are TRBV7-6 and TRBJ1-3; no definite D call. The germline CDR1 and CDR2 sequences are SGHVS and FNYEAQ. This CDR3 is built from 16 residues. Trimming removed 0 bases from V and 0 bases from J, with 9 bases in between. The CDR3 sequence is CASSLALRSSGNTIYF. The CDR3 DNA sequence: TGTGCCAGCAGCTTAGCGCTGAGGAGCTCTGGAAACACCATATATTTT.

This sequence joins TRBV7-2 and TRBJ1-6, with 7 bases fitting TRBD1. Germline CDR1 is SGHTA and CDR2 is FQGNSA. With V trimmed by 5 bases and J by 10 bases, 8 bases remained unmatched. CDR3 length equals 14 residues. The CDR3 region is CASSPTGPGSPLHF. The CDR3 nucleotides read TGTGCCAGCAGCCCGACAGGGCCGGGATCACCCCTCCACTTT.

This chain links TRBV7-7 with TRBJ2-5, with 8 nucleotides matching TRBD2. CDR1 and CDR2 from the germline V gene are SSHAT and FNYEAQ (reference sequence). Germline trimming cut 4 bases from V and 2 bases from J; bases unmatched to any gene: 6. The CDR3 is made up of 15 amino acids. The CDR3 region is CASSSGGAGQETQYF. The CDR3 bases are TGTGCCAGCAGCTCGGGGGGGGCCGGACAAGAGACCCAGTACTTC.

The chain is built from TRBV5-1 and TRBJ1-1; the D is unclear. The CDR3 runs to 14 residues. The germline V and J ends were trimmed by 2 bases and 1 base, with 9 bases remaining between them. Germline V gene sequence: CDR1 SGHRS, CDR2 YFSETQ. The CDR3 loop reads CASSLSGSNTEAFF. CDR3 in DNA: TGCGCCAGCAGCTTAAGTGGCTCGAACACTGAAGCTTTCTTT.

The CDR3 is CASSLVAGSWTEAFF. The CDR3 DNA sequence: TGTGCCAGCAGCTTAGTAGCCGGAAGTTGGACTGAAGCTTTCTTT. The rearrangement joins TRBV7-2 to TRBJ1-1; D gene uncertain. Trimming took 1 base from V and 5 from J, leaving 14 bases between them. This CDR3 spans 15 amino acids. Germline V gives CDR1 SGHTA, CDR2 FQGNSA.

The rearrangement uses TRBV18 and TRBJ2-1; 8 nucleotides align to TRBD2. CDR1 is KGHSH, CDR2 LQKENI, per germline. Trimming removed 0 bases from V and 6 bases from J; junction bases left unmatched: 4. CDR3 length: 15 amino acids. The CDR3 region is CASSPPERETNEQFF. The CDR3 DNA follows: TGTGCCAGCTCACCACCCGAGCGGGAGACCAATGAGCAGTTCTTC.

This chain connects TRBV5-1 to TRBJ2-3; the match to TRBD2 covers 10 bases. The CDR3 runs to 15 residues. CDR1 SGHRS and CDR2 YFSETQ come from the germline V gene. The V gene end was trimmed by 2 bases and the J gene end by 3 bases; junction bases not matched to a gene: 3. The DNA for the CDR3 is TGCGCCAGCAGCTTTAATAGCGGGAGGACAGATACGCAGTATTTT. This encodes CASSFNSGRTDTQYF. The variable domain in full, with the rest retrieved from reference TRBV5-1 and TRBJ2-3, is KAGVTQTPRYLIKTRGQQVTLSCSPISGHRSVSWYQQTPGQGLQFLFEYFSETQRNKGNFPGRFSGRQFSNSRSEMNVSTLELGDSALYLCASSFNSGRTDTQYFGPGTRLTVL.

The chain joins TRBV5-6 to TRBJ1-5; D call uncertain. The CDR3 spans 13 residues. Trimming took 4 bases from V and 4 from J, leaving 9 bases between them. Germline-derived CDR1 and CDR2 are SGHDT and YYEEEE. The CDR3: CASSNGPNQPQHF. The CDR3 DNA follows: TGTGCCAGCAGCAATGGGCCTAATCAGCCCCAGCATTTT.

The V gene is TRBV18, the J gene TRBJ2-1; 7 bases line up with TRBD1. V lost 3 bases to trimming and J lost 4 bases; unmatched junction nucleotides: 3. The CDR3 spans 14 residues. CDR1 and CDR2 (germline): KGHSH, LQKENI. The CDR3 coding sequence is TGTGCCAGCTCACCGGACAGGCCTTACAATGAGCAGTTCTTC. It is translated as CASSPDRPYNEQFF.

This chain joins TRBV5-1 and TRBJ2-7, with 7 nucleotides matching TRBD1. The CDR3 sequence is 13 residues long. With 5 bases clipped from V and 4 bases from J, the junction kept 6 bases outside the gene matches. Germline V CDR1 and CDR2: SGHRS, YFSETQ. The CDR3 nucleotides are TGCGCCAGCAGTAAGGACAGGTTATACGAGCAGTACTTC. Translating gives CASSKDRLYEQYF.

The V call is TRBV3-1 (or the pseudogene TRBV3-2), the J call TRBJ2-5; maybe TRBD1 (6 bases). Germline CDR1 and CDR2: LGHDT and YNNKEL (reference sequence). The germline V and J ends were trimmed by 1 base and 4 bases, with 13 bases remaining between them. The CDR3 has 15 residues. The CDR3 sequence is CASSQGRDRRETQYF. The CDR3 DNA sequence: TGTGCCAGCAGCCAAGGGCGTGACAGGAGAGAGACCCAGTACTTC.

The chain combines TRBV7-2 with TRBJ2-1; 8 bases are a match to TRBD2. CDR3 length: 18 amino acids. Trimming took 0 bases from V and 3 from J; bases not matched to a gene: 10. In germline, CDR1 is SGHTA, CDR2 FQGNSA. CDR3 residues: CASSLAAPVGLGYNEQFF. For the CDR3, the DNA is TGTGCCAGCAGCTTAGCGGCCCCGGTGGGACTAGGCTACAATGAGCAGTTCTTC.

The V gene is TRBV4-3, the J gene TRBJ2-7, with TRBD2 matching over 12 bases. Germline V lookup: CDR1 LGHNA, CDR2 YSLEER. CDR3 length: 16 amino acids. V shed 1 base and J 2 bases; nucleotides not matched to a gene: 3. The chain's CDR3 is CASSQGLAGATYEQYF. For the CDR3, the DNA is TGCGCCAGCAGCCAAGGACTAGCGGGAGCTACCTACGAGCAGTACTTC.

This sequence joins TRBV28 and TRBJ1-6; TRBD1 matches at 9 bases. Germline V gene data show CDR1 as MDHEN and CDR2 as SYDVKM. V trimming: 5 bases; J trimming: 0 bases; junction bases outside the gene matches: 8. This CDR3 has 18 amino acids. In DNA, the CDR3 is TGTGCCAGCAGTCCCGGGACAGGGATTAGCTCCTATAATTCACCCCTCCACTTT. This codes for CASSPGTGISSYNSPLHF. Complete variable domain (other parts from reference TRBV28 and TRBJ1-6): DVKVTQSSRYLVKRTGEKVFLECVQDMDHENMFWYRQDPGLGLRLIYFSYDVKMKEKGDIPEGYSVSREKKERFSLILESASTNQTSMYLCASSPGTGISSYNSPLHFGNGTRLTVT.

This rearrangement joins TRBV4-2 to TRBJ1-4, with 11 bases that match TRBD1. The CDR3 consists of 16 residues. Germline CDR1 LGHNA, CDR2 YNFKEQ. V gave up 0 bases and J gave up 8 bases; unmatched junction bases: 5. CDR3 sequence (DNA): TGTGCCAGCAGCCAAGAGTGGGGACAGGGGGGGGAAAAACTGTTTTTT. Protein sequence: CASSQEWGQGGEKLFF.

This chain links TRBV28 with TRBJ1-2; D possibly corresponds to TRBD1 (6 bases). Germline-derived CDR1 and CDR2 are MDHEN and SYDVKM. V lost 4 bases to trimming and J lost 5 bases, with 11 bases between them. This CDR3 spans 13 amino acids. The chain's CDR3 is CASSYTGPYGYTF. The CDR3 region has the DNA TGTGCCAGCAGTTATACAGGGCCTTATGGCTACACCTTC.

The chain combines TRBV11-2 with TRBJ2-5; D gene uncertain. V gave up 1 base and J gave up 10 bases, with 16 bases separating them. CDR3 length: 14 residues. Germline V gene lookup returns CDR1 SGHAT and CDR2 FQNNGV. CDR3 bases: TGTGCCAGCAGCTTAGGGAGTAAGGTCGGTGACCAGTACTTC. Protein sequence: CASSLGSKVGDQYF.

The CDR3 nucleotides are TGCGCCAGCAGCGCGGGACTAGCGGGAGTTATGGATGAGCAGTTCTTC. The encoded protein is CASSAGLAGVMDEQFF. This sequence joins TRBV5-1 and TRBJ2-1; TRBD2 matches 14 bases. Germline V gene sequence: CDR1 SGHRS, CDR2 YFSETQ. The V and J ends lost 4 bases and 8 bases, in that order; junction bases with no gene match: 8. This CDR3 has 16 residues.

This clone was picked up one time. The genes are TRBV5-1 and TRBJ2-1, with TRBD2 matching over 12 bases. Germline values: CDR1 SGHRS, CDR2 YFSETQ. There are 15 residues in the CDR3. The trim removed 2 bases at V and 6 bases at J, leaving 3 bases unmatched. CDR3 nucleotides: TGCGCCAGCAGCTTAGGACTAGCGGGGCGCAATGAGCAGTTCTTC. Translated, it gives CASSLGLAGRNEQFF.

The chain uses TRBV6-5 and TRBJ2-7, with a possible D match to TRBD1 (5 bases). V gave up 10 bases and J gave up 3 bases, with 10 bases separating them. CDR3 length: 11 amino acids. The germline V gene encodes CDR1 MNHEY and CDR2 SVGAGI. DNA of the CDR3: TGTGCCATCCTTACAGGCTACGAGCAGTACTTC. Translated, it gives CAILTGYEQYF.

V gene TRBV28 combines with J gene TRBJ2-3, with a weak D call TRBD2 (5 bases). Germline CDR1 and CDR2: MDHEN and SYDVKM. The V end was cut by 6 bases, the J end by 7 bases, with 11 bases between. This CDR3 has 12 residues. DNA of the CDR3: TGTGCCAGCAGAGAGAGCGGAAATACGCAGTATTTT. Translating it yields CASRESGNTQYF.

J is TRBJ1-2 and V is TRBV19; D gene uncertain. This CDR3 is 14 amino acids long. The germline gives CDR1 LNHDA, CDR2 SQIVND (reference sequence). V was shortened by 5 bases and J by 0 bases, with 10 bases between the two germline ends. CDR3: CASSDTASNYGYTF. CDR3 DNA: TGTGCCAGTAGTGACACAGCCTCTAACTATGGCTACACCTTC.